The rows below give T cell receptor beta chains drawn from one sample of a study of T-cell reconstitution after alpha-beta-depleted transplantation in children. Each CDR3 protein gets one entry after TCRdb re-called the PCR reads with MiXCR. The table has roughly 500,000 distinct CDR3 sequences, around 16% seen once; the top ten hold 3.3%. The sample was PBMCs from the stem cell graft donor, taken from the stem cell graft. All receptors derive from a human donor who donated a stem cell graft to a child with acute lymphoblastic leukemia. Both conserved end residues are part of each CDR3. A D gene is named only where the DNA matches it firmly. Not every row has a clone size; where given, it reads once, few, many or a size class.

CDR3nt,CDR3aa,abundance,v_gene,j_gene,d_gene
TGTGCCAGTAGTCACGGGACAGGGGGCATGAACACTGAAGCTTTCTTT,CASSHGTGGMNTEAFF,.,TRBV19,TRBJ1-1,TRBD1
TGTGCCAGCAGCTCACCCTACAGGGGGCTAAGCGAGCAGTACTTC,CASSSPYRGLSEQYF,.,TRBV12-3/TRBV12-4,TRBJ2-7,TRBD1
TGTGCCAGCAGCGTAGCCTGGGGTAGGGATGAGCAGTTCTTC,CASSVAWGRDEQFF,few,TRBV9,TRBJ2-1,.
TGTGCCACCAGCAGAGACGCGGGACAGGGCACAGATACGCAGTATTTT,CATSRDAGQGTDTQYF,.,TRBV15,TRBJ2-3,TRBD1
TGTGCCAGCAGCCGGGGGACAGGGAAGAACGAGCAGTACTTC,CASSRGTGKNEQYF,.,TRBV11-1,TRBJ2-7,TRBD1
TGTGCCAGCAGTAGACTAGCGGGAGTTACCTCTGGGGCCAACGTCCTGACTTTC,CASSRLAGVTSGANVLTF,.,TRBV6-4,TRBJ2-6,TRBD2
TGTGCCACCAGTGTTGCAGGGAATAAAGAGCAGTTCTTC,CATSVAGNKEQFF,many,TRBV24-1,TRBJ2-1,.
TGTGCCAGCAGCCTAGGACAGGCACCCGGGGTCGAGCAGTACTTC,CASSLGQAPGVEQYF,.,TRBV7-6,TRBJ2-7,TRBD1
TGTGCCAGCTCACCAGAGCCCCAAGAGACCCAGTACTTC,CASSPEPQETQYF,.,TRBV18,TRBJ2-5,.
TGTGCCAGCAGTTTACGGGCAGGGCCCTACGAGCAGTACTTC,CASSLRAGPYEQYF,.,TRBV27,TRBJ2-7,.
TGCGCCAGCAGCTTGGAAGCCGGGACTAGCGGCCCCACAGATACGCAGTATTTT,CASSLEAGTSGPTDTQYF,few,TRBV5-1,TRBJ2-3,TRBD2
TGTGCCAGCAGGGGGACAGTCCTCAGCACAGATACGCAGTATTTT,CASRGTVLSTDTQYF,few,TRBV6-5,TRBJ2-3,TRBD1
TGCGCCAGCAGCTTGGAAGCGGGAGGATATGGCTACACCTTC,CASSLEAGGYGYTF,many,TRBV5-1,TRBJ1-2,.
TGCAGCGTTGAAGTCCCTTGGGGGCGGGAGGGCCCCAGCTCCTACAATGAGCAGTTCTTC,CSVEVPWGREGPSSYNEQFF,.,TRBV29-1,TRBJ2-1,TRBD2
TGTGCCAGCTCACCACGAGGAACTAGCGGGGTTAATGAGCAGTTCTTC,CASSPRGTSGVNEQFF,.,TRBV18,TRBJ2-1,TRBD2
TGTGCCAGCAGTTCCTTTAGCGGAGATACGAACACCGGGGAGCTGTTTTTT,CASSSFSGDTNTGELFF,few,TRBV6-5,TRBJ2-2,.
TGTGCCAGCAGTGGACACCGACCGGCAACTAATGAAAAACTGTTTTTT,CASSGHRPATNEKLFF,once,TRBV25-1,TRBJ1-4,.
TGTGCCAGCAGCCAAGTCGGTTGGCGGACTAACTACAATGAGCAGTTCTTC,CASSQVGWRTNYNEQFF,.,TRBV3-1,TRBJ2-1,.
TGTGCCATCAGCTCGACAGTATTCTATGGCTACACCTTC,CAISSTVFYGYTF,.,TRBV10-3,TRBJ1-2,.
TGTGCCCTCAGTTTGTCAGGAGGAGGACCAACAAAAGAGACCCAGTACTTC,CALSLSGGGPTKETQYF,.,TRBV12-3/TRBV12-4,TRBJ2-5,.
TGTGCCAGCAGCTTGCAACTAGCGGACACCGGGGAGCTGTTTTTT,CASSLQLADTGELFF,.,TRBV11-2,TRBJ2-2,TRBD2
TGTGCCAGTAGTATCTCGGGACTCTCCTACGAGCAGTACTTC,CASSISGLSYEQYF,.,TRBV19,TRBJ2-7,.
TGTGCCAGCAGCTTCGACAGGGATTTTTTTAACTATGGCTACACCTTC,CASSFDRDFFNYGYTF,few,TRBV7-9,TRBJ1-2,TRBD1
TGCGCCAGCTCCCCGATCCTAGCCAAAAACATTCAGTACTTC,CASSPILAKNIQYF,few,TRBV5-1,TRBJ2-4,.
TGTGCCAGCAGCTTAAATCCTGCGGGCCGTCAGCCCCAGCATTTT,CASSLNPAGRQPQHF,.,TRBV5-5,TRBJ1-5,.
TGTGCCACCAGCAGGAGACAGTCAATATATGATCCCCTCCACTTT,CATSRRQSIYDPLHF,few,TRBV15,TRBJ1-6,.
TGTGCCAGCAAGATGGACACCTCGAACACTGAAGCTTTCTTT,CASKMDTSNTEAFF,.,TRBV12-3/TRBV12-4,TRBJ1-1,.
TGCAGTGCCGCCGGCACTGAAGCTTTCTTT,CSAAGTEAFF,.,TRBV20-1,TRBJ1-1,.
TGCGCCAGCAGCTCCAAGGTACCTGGAAACACCATATATTTT,CASSSKVPGNTIYF,few,TRBV5-1,TRBJ1-3,.
TGCGCCAGCAGCCTTGAGAACTCTGGGGCCAACGTCCTGACTTTC,CASSLENSGANVLTF,few,TRBV5-1,TRBJ2-6,.